The 27 T cell receptor beta chains reported below all come from one sample, sequenced in a study of T cells after yellow fever vaccination. MiXCR, applied by TCRdb to the 5' RACE reads, yields one record per CDR3 protein. The sample consists of 310,000 or so distinct CDR3 sequences, approximately 3.9% of them appearing once. The sample consisted of PBMCs, taken on the day of the yellow fever booster vaccination. These TCRs come from a man younger than 35 who received the YFV17D yellow fever vaccine.

This clonotype was counted at least ten times. J is TRBJ1-1 and V is TRBV12-3 or TRBV12-4, with a weak D call TRBD1 (5 bases). The V gene lost 3 bases and the J gene lost 7 bases, with 9 bases spanning the gap. This CDR3 is 12 amino acids long. CDR3 coding DNA: TGTGCCAGCAGTTTCGGGGACGTTGAAGCTTTCTTT. Protein product: CASSFGDVEAFF.

This clonotype was seen repeatedly, ten times or more. V gene TRBV12-3 or TRBV12-4 combines with J gene TRBJ2-4; D might be TRBD2 (6 bases). This CDR3 has 15 residues. Deletions cut 7 bases from V and 0 bases from J, with 13 bases between. The CDR3 sequence: CASTPSETAKNIQYF. CDR3 DNA sequence: TGTGCCAGCACGCCTAGCGAGACAGCCAAAAACATTCAGTACTTC.

The chain is built from TRBV5-4 and TRBJ2-1, with D hard to call. Per the germline V gene, CDR1 is SGHNT and CDR2 is YYREEE (reference sequence). This CDR3 spans 15 amino acids. The V gene lost 9 bases and the J gene lost 1 base, with 17 bases spanning the gap. This CDR3 is CAINNPERSYNEQFF. CDR3 nucleotide sequence: TGTGCCATCAACAACCCAGAGCGTTCCTACAATGAGCAGTTCTTC.

This clonotype has a count of ten or more. The J gene is TRBJ2-3, the V gene TRBV29-1, with D uncertain. V lost 4 bases and J lost 5, with 13 bases in between. This CDR3 spans 13 amino acids. Germline loops: CDR1 SQVTM, CDR2 ANQGSEA. The DNA for the CDR3 is TGCAGCGTTGGGCCAAGTACGGAAGATACGCAGTATTTT. This gives the protein CSVGPSTEDTQYF.

This clonotype was detected many times. The CDR3 loop is CASSSLGHGFYNEQFF. DNA for the CDR3: TGTGCCAGCAGCTCTCTAGGACACGGATTCTACAATGAGCAGTTCTTC. This chain joins TRBV7-2 and TRBJ2-1, with a possible D match to TRBD1 (5 bases). Germline values: CDR1 SGHTA, CDR2 FQGNSA. V was clipped by 4 bases and J by 3 bases, with 16 bases between them. The CDR3 is made up of 16 amino acids. Variable domain in full (rest from reference TRBV7-2 and TRBJ2-1): GAGVSQSPSNKVTEKGKDVELRCDPISGHTALYWYRQSLGQGLEFLIYFQGNSAPDKSGLPSDRFSAERTGGSVSTLTIQRTQQEDSAVYLCASSSLGHGFYNEQFFGPGTRLTVL.

V is TRBV6-6 and J is TRBJ1-5, with D perhaps matching TRBD1 (6 bases). Germline V gene lookup returns CDR1 MNHNY and CDR2 SVGAGI (reference sequence). Trimming removed 6 bases from V and 5 bases from J, with 11 bases in between. The CDR3 totals 13 residues. CDR3 protein: CASSQGYDQPQHF. The CDR3 region has the DNA TGTGCCAGCAGCCAGGGGTACGATCAGCCCCAGCATTTT.

The V and J genes are TRBV11-2 and TRBJ2-5; D is possibly TRBD1 (5 bases). Between the trimmed V and J ends, which lost 6 bases and 5 bases, there was a span of 10 bases. This CDR3 has 12 amino acids. The germline V gene has CDR1 SGHAT and CDR2 FQNNGV. The CDR3 sequence: CASRGRAETQYF. In DNA form, the CDR3 reads TGTGCCAGCAGGGGGCGAGCGGAGACCCAGTACTTC.

The table lists this clonotype with many counts. The chain's CDR3 is CASSQAGLAGGYETQYF. CDR3 DNA sequence: TGCGCCAGCAGCCAAGCGGGGCTAGCGGGGGGGTACGAGACCCAGTACTTC. The rearrangement uses TRBV4-1 and TRBJ2-5; TRBD2 aligns across 12 bases. The CDR3 sequence is 17 residues long. CDR1 MGHRA and CDR2 YSYEKL come from the germline V gene. V shed 1 base and J 5 bases; nucleotides not matched to a gene: 8.

In its sample, this clonotype was seen many times. This sequence joins TRBV20-1 and TRBJ2-7, with D tentatively TRBD1 or TRBD2 (5 bases each). The germline V gene encodes CDR1 DFQATT and CDR2 SNEGSKA (reference sequence). The CDR3 totals 14 residues. The V gene lost 0 bases and the J gene lost 4 bases, with 13 bases spanning the gap. The CDR3 nucleotides read TGCAGTGCTAGAGATATTCTCGGGGCGTACGAGCAGTACGTC. Translating gives CSARDILGAYEQYV.

This clonotype was counted at least ten times. The chain recombines TRBV7-8 with TRBJ1-1; TRBD1 might be the D (6 bases). Germline V CDR1 and CDR2: SGHVS, FQNEAQ. The germline V and J ends were trimmed by 5 bases and 3 bases, with 16 bases remaining between them. The CDR3 extends over 15 amino acids. CDR3 amino acids: CASSPWTVRDTEAFF. CDR3 nucleotide sequence: TGTGCCAGCAGCCCGTGGACAGTTAGGGACACTGAAGCTTTCTTT.

This clonotype showed up many times. The rearrangement uses TRBV20-1 and TRBJ2-3; 9 bases align to TRBD2. The J segment lost 4 bases and the V segment lost 3 bases, leaving 14 bases of the junction unmatched. Germline V gives CDR1 DFQATT, CDR2 SNEGSKA (reference sequence). This CDR3 contains 17 residues. This CDR3 is CSARDPGTSSSADTQYF. The CDR3 DNA sequence: TGCAGTGCTAGGGACCCGGGGACTAGCTCGTCGGCAGATACGCAGTATTTT.

This clonotype appeared many times. The gene calls are TRBV7-2 and TRBJ2-2; 8 nucleotides align to TRBD1. There are 17 residues in the CDR3. V was clipped by 3 bases and J by 8 bases; unmatched bases: 14. Germline V CDR1 and CDR2: SGHTA, FQGNSA. The CDR3: CASSFPPGQDRRGELFF. CDR3 in DNA: TGTGCCAGCAGCTTCCCTCCGGGACAGGACAGGCGGGGGGAGCTGTTTTTT.

This clonotype was counted between two and nine times. The rearrangement links TRBV15 to TRBJ1-4; D is ambiguous. Germline V lookup: CDR1 LNHNV, CDR2 YYDKDF (reference sequence). Trimming cost V 1 base and J 2 bases, with 11 bases left between them. The CDR3 has 16 residues. The CDR3 sequence is CATSRGPGKTNEKLFF. The CDR3 region has the DNA TGTGCCACCAGCAGAGGCCCGGGGAAGACTAATGAAAAACTGTTTTTT.

The chain couples TRBV4-3 to TRBJ1-2; 10 bases are shared with TRBD1. CDR3 size: 15 residues. CDR1 is LGHNA, CDR2 YSLEER, per germline. V shed 5 bases, J shed 7 bases, and the junction held 10 bases outside the gene matches. CDR3 loop: CASSSTTGGKGGYTF. The CDR3 coding sequence is TGCGCCAGCAGCTCAACGACAGGGGGCAAAGGTGGCTACACCTTC.

The chain combines TRBV20-1 with TRBJ1-2, with 8 bases aligning to TRBD1. The CDR3 has 13 amino acids. The ends lost 1 base at V and 5 bases at J; junction bases unmatched: 3. From germline, CDR1 is DFQATT and CDR2 SNEGSKA (reference sequence). This chain's CDR3 is CSARAGGWYGYTF. The CDR3 region has the DNA TGCAGTGCTAGAGCAGGGGGCTGGTATGGCTACACCTTC.

This clonotype was counted at least ten times. The chain links TRBV12-3 or TRBV12-4 to TRBJ1-1, with D perhaps TRBD1 (5 bases). The CDR3 contains 13 residues. With 6 bases removed from V and 6 bases from J, the gap between germline ends came to 14 bases. CDR3 coding DNA: TGTGCCAGCAGCGGGGGGAATCGGGCTGAAGCTTTCTTT. This translates into CASSGGNRAEAFF.

The chain uses TRBV11-2 and TRBJ2-7; 7 nucleotides agree with TRBD1. V lost 3 bases and J lost 4; bases outside the gene matches: 9. Germline V gives CDR1 SGHAT, CDR2 FQNNGV. CDR3 length: 15 residues. The CDR3: CASSFGRQGLYEQYV. In nucleotides, the CDR3 is TGTGCCAGCAGCTTCGGTCGACAGGGCCTATACGAGCAGTACGTC.

There are a few counts of this clonotype. The chain uses TRBV28 and TRBJ2-7; D is perhaps TRBD1 (6 bases). The CDR3 is made up of 11 amino acids. Germline lookup yields CDR1 MDHEN and CDR2 SYDVKM. The ends were cut back, 11 bases at V and 2 bases at J, with 10 bases in the middle. CDR3 loop: CAVQGPYEQYV. The CDR3 DNA is TGTGCCGTACAGGGCCCCTACGAGCAGTACGTC.

The gene calls are TRBV27 and TRBJ1-5; D is undetermined. Trimming left V 3 bases short and J 3 bases short, with 12 bases between. The CDR3 is 15 amino acids. The germline CDR1 and CDR2 sequences are MNHEY and SMNVEV (reference sequence). As DNA, the CDR3 is TGTGCCAGCAGTTTCGAAGGCATGGACAATCAGCCCCAGCATTTT. Protein sequence: CASSFEGMDNQPQHF.

The rearrangement joins TRBV20-1 to TRBJ1-3; 7 nucleotides line up with TRBD1. The V gene end was trimmed by 3 bases and the J gene end by 4 bases; junction bases not matched to a gene: 9. The CDR3 runs 15 residues. Germline assignment: CDR1 DFQATT and CDR2 SNEGSKA (reference sequence). The CDR3 reads CSASPPTGYGNTIYF. DNA for the CDR3: TGCAGTGCTAGCCCTCCGACAGGGTACGGAAACACCATATATTTT.

This clonotype was counted only a few times. This chain connects TRBV3-1 to TRBJ2-3; no firm D call. V lost 1 base and J lost 4, with 12 bases in between. CDR3 length: 15 amino acids. CDR1 and CDR2 from the germline V gene are LGHDT and YNNKEL (reference sequence). Here the CDR3 reads CASSQAGPMADTQYF. The CDR3 region has the DNA TGTGCCAGCAGCCAAGCCGGGCCGATGGCAGATACGCAGTATTTT.

This clonotype was counted between two and nine times. V and J are TRBV14 and TRBJ2-2; D may be TRBD2 (6 bases). The V gene lost 3 bases and the J gene lost 4 bases, with 18 bases spanning the gap. The CDR3 sequence is 17 residues long. The germline V gene has CDR1 SGHDN and CDR2 FVKESK. CDR3 coding DNA: TGTGCCAGCAGCCAGACGGGGGACCCTCGAGGCACCGGGGAGCTGTTTTTT. This codes for CASSQTGDPRGTGELFF.

The genes are TRBV20-1 and TRBJ1-5; D call uncertain. This CDR3 is 15 amino acids long. Germline-derived CDR1 and CDR2 are DFQATT and SNEGSKA (reference sequence). Trimming left V 0 bases short and J 8 bases short, with 17 bases between. The CDR3 region has the DNA TGCAGTGCTAGAGATCCGGCCGACCCTGTAAAGCCCCAGCATTTT. This gives the protein CSARDPADPVKPQHF.

Many counts were recorded for this clonotype. The chain recombines TRBV5-1 with TRBJ2-1; D is perhaps TRBD1 (6 bases). Germline-derived CDR1 and CDR2 are SGHRS and YFSETQ. This CDR3 has 15 amino acids. The germline V and J ends were trimmed by 2 bases and 8 bases, with 17 bases remaining between them. The CDR3 spells CASSLIQGGVDEQFF. The CDR3 DNA reads as TGCGCCAGCAGCTTAATACAGGGTGGGGTCGATGAGCAGTTCTTC.

This clonotype showed up many times. This chain links TRBV24-1 with TRBJ2-4, with D perhaps assigned TRBD1 or TRBD2 (6 bases each). The length of the CDR3 is 13 residues. Per the germline V gene, CDR1 is KGHDR and CDR2 is SFDVKD. The V and J ends lost 6 bases and 8 bases respectively, with 13 bases between them. The CDR3 protein is CATSRGDKDIQYF. The CDR3 coding sequence is TGTGCCACCAGTAGGGGGGACAAGGACATTCAGTACTTC.

This clonotype has ten or more counts. The chain is built from TRBV7-8 and TRBJ2-7; 9 bases are shared with TRBD1. The ends lost 5 bases at V and 1 base at J; junction bases unmatched: 9. Per the germline V gene, CDR1 is SGHVS and CDR2 is FQNEAQ. The CDR3 extends over 16 amino acids. The DNA of the CDR3 is TGTGCCAGCAGCGCACGCCGGGACAGGGCTTCCTACGAGCAGTACTTC. Protein: CASSARRDRASYEQYF.

This clonotype was picked up a small number of times. Here the CDR3 DNA reads TGTGCCAGCAGCACTAGGACAGGCGACAATGAGCAGTTCTTC. This gives the protein CASSTRTGDNEQFF. The chain employs TRBV7-2 and TRBJ2-1, with TRBD1 matching over 7 bases. The CDR3 is made up of 14 amino acids. The germline CDR1 and CDR2 sequences are SGHTA and FQGNSA. J was trimmed by 5 bases and V by 5 bases; bases with no gene match: 6. The full variable domain, with the rest looked up from reference TRBV7-2 and TRBJ2-1, is GAGVSQSPSNKVTEKGKDVELRCDPISGHTALYWYRQSLGQGLEFLIYFQGNSAPDKSGLPSDRFSAERTGGSVSTLTIQRTQQEDSAVYLCASSTRTGDNEQFFGPGTRLTVL.